One T cell receptor beta chain is described in this entry. Its antigen remains unknown. Unique molecular identifiers were incorporated into the prepared TCRbeta library. TCRdb redid the calling of the PCR reads with MiXCR, one entry per CDR3 protein. Here the sample spans about 580,000 distinct CDR3 sequences, approximately 22% being singletons. Germline V lookup: CDR1 MNHNS, CDR2 SASEGT. The CDR3 runs 14 residues. Trimming removed 3 bases from V and 5 bases from J, with 11 bases in between. This entry belongs to a study of T-cell reconstitution after alpha-beta-depleted transplantation in children. The study, taken as a whole, reports: It was reported that alpha-beta T cells came from several hundred expanded graft clones (about two months after transplant).

The clonotype was recovered from a boy less than two years old who had a stem cell transplant for acute myeloid leukemia, so the T cells may come from the graft donor. The sample here was PBMCs, mostly from graft donor cells, taken 360 days after TCRalphabeta/CD19-depleted stem cell transplant. V usage is TRBV6-1 and J usage is TRBJ1-5; D ambiguous. This CDR3 is CASSDWVVDQPQHF. The CDR3 DNA reads as TGTGCCAGCAGTGACTGGGTTGTGGATCAGCCCCAGCATTTT.